This T cell receptor (beta chain) was recorded in a study of regulatory T cells in long-lasting Graves disease listed by TCRdb under 2021. Background on the whole study: Antithyroid drugs had been taken for less than 3 months by newly diagnosed Graves' disease patients. Peripheral blood TCR sequencing and RNA sequencing compared persistent Graves' disease patients with newly diagnosed Graves' disease patients. The study was registered as a clinical trial and conducted in China. A total of around 35 samples underwent TCR sequencing, from 13 patients with persistent Graves' disease and roughly 20 patients with newly diagnosed Graves' disease.

The method was multiplex PCR. Data came from an Illumina HiSeq 4000. iRepertoire HTBI primers and Arm-PCR amplification of CDR3 regions were used to construct TCR beta libraries. Before sequencing, the PCR products went through gel purification. The paper's processing steps were these. Gene usage analysis of CDR3 amino acid clonotypes relied on the roughly 64 TRBV and 13 to 15 TRBJ segments identified across samples. COPE and FqMerger were used to merge filtered high-quality paired reads into contigs. BLAST was used to align contigs to the IMGT TRBV, TRBD and TRBJ reference genes, and CDR3 was defined following IMGT. Any clonotype with a frequency above 0.1% was counted as a highly expanded clone. Repertoire diversity was measured by Shannon entropy, and V-J evenness by the Gini coefficient. A clonotype was considered public if more than one individual shared it. The public sequencing data were trimmed at Q25 with fastp and processed into clonotypes with MiXCR by TCRdb, which kept only in-frame beta chains. A single entry per CDR3 protein holds the most common genes and DNA from its merged rows. Here the V and J calls rest on TCRdb's processing, not on the authors' analysis. For this sample the table gives a few hundred thousand distinct CDR3 sequences, of which 16% were detected only once. The top ten clonotypes cover 25% to 30% of the sample.

Results the study describes overall, beyond this receptor: The authors acknowledged the small sample size as a limitation that may reduce accuracy. Compared with newly diagnosed patients, persistent Graves' disease patients had lower TCR Shannon entropy and fewer highly expanded clones, which suggests clonal expansion. The study examined only peripheral blood because the primary lesion, thyroid tissue, could not be accessed. A larger number of public clonotypes was shared among persistent patients (more than 2,500) than among newly diagnosed patients (roughly 930). Sequencing and analysis were restricted to the TCR beta chain.

A remark on this clonotype: Its antigen is unknown. No qualities accompany the bases; no much larger clone lies one base away.

In light of the paper, this sample's time point label describes: newly diagnosed GD, antithyroid drugs for less than 3 months. For both TCR sequencing and RNA sequencing, RNA was extracted from PBMCs using TRIzol. The diagnosis of Graves' disease followed American Thyroid Association guidelines. The patients came from an endocrinology department in Xi'an, China. Each patient gave approximately 9.7 milliliters of peripheral blood, collected in an EDTA anticoagulant tube. Ficoll Paque Plus density gradient separation was used to isolate PBMCs, and no additional T cell sorting was done. An Agilent 2100 Bioanalyzer and agarose gel were used to assess RNA quality, and a NanoDrop 2000 was used to measure RNA concentration. The data were also submitted as part of a second study, on T cells in Graves' hyperthyroidism and ophthalmopathy. As that second paper reports: A patient counted as having stable Graves' hyperthyroidism if no progression to ophthalmopathy occurred over 18 months of follow-up. Hyperthyroidism patients were newly diagnosed, with disease duration under 2 months, and aged 18 to 65 years. Patients with uncontrolled infections, other autoimmune diseases, pregnancy or lactation were excluded. Diagnoses were established on the basis of clinical symptoms, serum thyroxine and TRAb, thyroid ultrasound, and orbital computed tomography. For the first round of RT-PCR on the TCR CDR3, the HTBI primer set was used together with the Qiagen OneStep RT-PCR kit. Most expanded thyroid clonotypes (frequency above 0.001) were also detected in blood, suggesting blood repertoires may reflect thyroid immune responses. In cross-validation, a model built on a 13 V-J signature told ophthalmopathy apart from stable hyperthyroidism with approximately 90% sensitivity and roughly 83% specificity, and in testing the same model reached 80%/75%. In validation, progression to ophthalmopathy was predicted by the model with 70.59% sensitivity and around 75% specificity, a median of approximately 6.5 months before onset. To identify distinguishing TCR V-J signatures, a discovery cohort of around 100 patients was used, comprising 43 with Graves' ophthalmopathy and around 60 with stable Graves' hyperthyroidism. Prospective prediction of ophthalmopathy was tested in an independent validation cohort of about 19 hyperthyroidism patients and 15 to 17 patients who later progressed to ophthalmopathy. The roughly 94 discovery patients were randomly split 7:3 into training and test sets. In about six Graves' hyperthyroidism patients, the study also compared T-cell repertoires from thyroid tissue with T-cell repertoires from blood. After blood sampling, hyperthyroidism patients were treated with methimazole at a starting dose of 30 mg daily, and ophthalmopathy patients were treated with high-dose intravenous methylprednisolone. A second multiplex PCR round built the libraries, followed by size selection and purification. Libraries were sequenced paired-end with 100 bp reads on an Illumina HiSeq2000. SOAPnuke was used to process the raw data, removing reads that contained adapters or uncalled bases, had a mean Phred below 15, or lacked an exact match to the constant primer or identifier. High-quality paired reads were merged with COPE v1.2.5, and unique nucleotide sequences were defined as clonotypes. Clonotypes were aligned to IMGT TRBV, TRBD and TRBJ reference segments using MiTCR v1.1. Analysis was restricted to V-J combinations with a frequency above 0.0001, which covered over 98% of repertoires. A TCS score was defined as the ratio of F50 (clonal expansion) to E x V (chaos), with BLOSUM62-based TCRdist applied between CDR3 peptides within each V-J. Welch's t-statistics and random forest reduced roughly 530 V-J features to fewer than 15, which were used in a naive Bayes classifier (R e1071). No statistical method was used to fix the sample size in advance, and group allocation was not hidden from the investigators. TCR Vbeta CDR3 sequencing of 135 peripheral blood samples (approximately 44 ophthalmopathy, around 80 hyperthyroidism and roughly 17 progressor patients) is reported in the paper.

This clonotype originated in a man aged 35 to 55 with Graves disease. Donor details come from another sample of the same person, matched by shared clones. This sample comprised peripheral blood mononuclear cells (PBMCs), obtained at new diagnosis, from a patient treated with antithyroid drugs.

CDR3 protein: CASSVFRGRFYGYTF. The DNA sequence is as follows: TGTGCCAGCAGCGTTTTTCGAGGGCGATTCTATGGCTACACCTTC. The V gene is TRBV5-6 and the J gene is TRBJ1-2, with no confident D gene call. Reading from cysteine to phenylalanine, the CDR3 counts 15 amino acids. Only the CDR3 region is kept as DNA, spanning 45 bases read in frame from base 1. In the germline V gene, CDR1 corresponds to SGHDT and CDR2 to YYEEEE. V is reduced by 4 bases and J by 4 bases, leaving a spacing of 17 bases between them.